The subject of this entry is one T cell receptor (beta chain). The data were taken from a study of T cells after yellow fever vaccination. MiXCR was run by TCRdb on the 5' RACE reads, yielding one entry per CDR3 protein. The data contain hundreds of thousands of distinct CDR3 sequences, less than 20% of them singletons. The CDR3 contains 14 residues. Unmatched junction bases numbered 7, after V lost 5 bases and J lost 7 bases. Per the germline V gene, CDR1 is SGHTA and CDR2 is FQGTGA. This sample comprised PBMCs, obtained 15 days after the yellow fever booster vaccination. V is TRBV7-3 and J is TRBJ2-1; 8 bases are shared with TRBD2. This receptor was obtained from a man aged 30 to 39 who received the YFV17D yellow fever vaccine. The CDR3 protein is CASSPSGSENEQFF. The CDR3 DNA follows: TGTGCCAGCAGCCCCAGCGGGAGCGAGAATGAGCAGTTCTTC.